This T cell receptor beta chain was captured in a study of OX40 agonist ivuxolimab in advanced cancers. Study as a whole: Three patients showed partial responses: one hepatocellular carcinoma and two cutaneous melanoma cases.

Findings and caveats of the study: Not determined was the antigen specificity of the expanded peripheral T cells. On average, CD8+ T cells showed a greater number of expanded clones than CD4+.

Generated by immunoSEQ multiplex PCR, the TCRdb table keeps only in-frame clones and is missing some. This repertoire shows 55,000 to 60,000 clones, 88% found once; its top ten account for about 3.5%. Per the germline V gene, CDR1 is SEHNR and CDR2 is FQNEAQ (reference sequence). Trimming pared 3 bases from V and 0 bases from J, leaving 11 bases between. The CDR3 runs to 15 residues. In the case of this clone: Antigen: not known.

This specimen was CD4+ or CD8+ T cells sorted from blood, taken in a trial of the OX40 agonist ivuxolimab. This TCR was recovered from an adult with an advanced solid tumor such as melanoma, head and neck, liver or kidney cancer. This sequence joins TRBV7-9 and TRBJ1-1; weak D call: TRBD1 (5 bases). The CDR3 nucleotides read TGTGCCAGCAGCTTGGGGGGGACCCTGAACACTGAAGCTTTCTTT. Translated, it gives CASSLGGTLNTEAFF.